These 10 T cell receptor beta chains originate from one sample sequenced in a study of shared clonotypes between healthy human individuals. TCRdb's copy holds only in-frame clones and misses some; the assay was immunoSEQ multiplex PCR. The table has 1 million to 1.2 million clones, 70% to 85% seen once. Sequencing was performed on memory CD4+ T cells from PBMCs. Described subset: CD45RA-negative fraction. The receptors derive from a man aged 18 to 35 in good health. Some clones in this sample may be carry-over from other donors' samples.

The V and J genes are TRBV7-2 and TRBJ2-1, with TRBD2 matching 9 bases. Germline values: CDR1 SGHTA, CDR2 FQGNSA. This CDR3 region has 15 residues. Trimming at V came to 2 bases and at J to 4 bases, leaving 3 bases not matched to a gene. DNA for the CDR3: TGTGCCAGCAGCTTACTTAGCGGGAGTTACAATGAGCAGTTCTTC. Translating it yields CASSLLSGSYNEQFF.

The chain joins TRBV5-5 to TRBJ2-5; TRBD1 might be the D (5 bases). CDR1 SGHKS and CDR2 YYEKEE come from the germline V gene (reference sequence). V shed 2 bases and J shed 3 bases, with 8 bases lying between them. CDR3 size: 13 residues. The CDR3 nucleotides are TGTGCCAGCAGCTTCGGCAGGGAAGAGACCCAGTACTTC. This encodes CASSFGREETQYF.

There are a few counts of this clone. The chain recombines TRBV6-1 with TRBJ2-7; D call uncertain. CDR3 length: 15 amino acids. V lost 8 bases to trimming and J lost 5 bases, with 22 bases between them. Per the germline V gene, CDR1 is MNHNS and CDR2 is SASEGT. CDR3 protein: CASGDLGRTLDEQYF. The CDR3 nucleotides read TGTGCCAGCGGAGACCTCGGACGAACTCTCGACGAGCAGTACTTC.

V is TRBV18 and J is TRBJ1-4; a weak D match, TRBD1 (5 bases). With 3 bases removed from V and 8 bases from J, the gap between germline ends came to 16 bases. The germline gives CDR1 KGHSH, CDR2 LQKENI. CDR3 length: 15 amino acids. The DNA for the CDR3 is TGTGCCAGCTCACCCCCTGCTACAGGCGCCGAAAAACTGTTTTTT. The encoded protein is CASSPPATGAEKLFF.

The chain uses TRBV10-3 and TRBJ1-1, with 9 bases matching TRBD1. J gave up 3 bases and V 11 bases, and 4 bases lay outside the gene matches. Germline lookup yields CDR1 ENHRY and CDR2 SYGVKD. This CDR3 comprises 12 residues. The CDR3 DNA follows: TGTGCCGTACGGACAGGGGACACTGAAGCTTTCTTT. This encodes CAVRTGDTEAFF.

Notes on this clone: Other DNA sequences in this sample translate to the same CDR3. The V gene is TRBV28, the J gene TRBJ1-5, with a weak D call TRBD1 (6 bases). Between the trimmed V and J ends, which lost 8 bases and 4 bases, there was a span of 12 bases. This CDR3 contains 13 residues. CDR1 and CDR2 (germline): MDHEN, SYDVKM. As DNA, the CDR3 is TGTGCCAGCTCCCGGACAGTAAATCAGCCCCAGCATTTT. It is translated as CASSRTVNQPQHF.

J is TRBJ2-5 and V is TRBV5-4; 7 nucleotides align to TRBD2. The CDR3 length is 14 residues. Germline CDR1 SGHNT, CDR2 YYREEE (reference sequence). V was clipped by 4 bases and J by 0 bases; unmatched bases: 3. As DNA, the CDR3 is TGTGCCAGCAGCCCCGGGACTAACCAAGAGACCCAGTACTTC. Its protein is CASSPGTNQETQYF. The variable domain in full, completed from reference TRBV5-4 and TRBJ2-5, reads ETGVTQSPTHLIKTRGQQVTLRCSSQSGHNTVSWYQQALGQGPQFIFQYYREEENGRGNFPPRFSGLQFPNYSSELNVNALELDDSALYLCASSPGTNQETQYFGPGTRLLVL.

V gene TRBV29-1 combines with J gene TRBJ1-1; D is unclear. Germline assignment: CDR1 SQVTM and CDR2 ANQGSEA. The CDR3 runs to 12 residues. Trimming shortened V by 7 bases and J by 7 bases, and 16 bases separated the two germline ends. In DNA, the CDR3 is TGCAGCGCTAACCGCCCTAGTGTTGAAGCTTTCTTT. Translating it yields CSANRPSVEAFF.

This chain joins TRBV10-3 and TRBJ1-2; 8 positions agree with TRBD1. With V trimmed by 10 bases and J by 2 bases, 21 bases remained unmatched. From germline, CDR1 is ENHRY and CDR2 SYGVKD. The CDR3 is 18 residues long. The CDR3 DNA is TGTGCCACCAGCATCGGGAATCCAGGGGGCAGGGGGAACTATGGCTACACCTTC. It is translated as CATSIGNPGGRGNYGYTF.

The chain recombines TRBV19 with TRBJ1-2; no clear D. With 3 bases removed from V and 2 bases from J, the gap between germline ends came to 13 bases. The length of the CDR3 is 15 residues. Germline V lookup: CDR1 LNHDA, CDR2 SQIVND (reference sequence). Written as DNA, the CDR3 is TGTGCCAGTAGTATTGTGAGTGCAGAAAACTATGGCTACACCTTC. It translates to CASSIVSAENYGYTF.